These 30 T cell receptor beta chains came from one sample sequenced in a study of cytomegalovirus exposure and HLA in healthy donors. The study ran its PCR with 60 Vbeta and 13 Jbeta primers. Repertoires were generated with immunoSEQ multiplex PCR, while TCRdb's copy carries only in-frame clones and drops some. The sample has fewer than 80,000 clones; 75% are singletons. The sequencing sample was made of PBMCs. The origin of the receptors is a middle-aged woman in good health and CMV-seropositive.

The chain has TRBV30 and TRBJ1-6, with a weak D call TRBD1 (6 bases). The germline V gene encodes CDR1 GTSNPN and CDR2 SVGIG (reference sequence). V lost 8 bases and J 4 bases, leaving 15 bases between the germline ends. The CDR3 is made up of 14 amino acids. Written as DNA, the CDR3 is TGTGCCACCTTTACAGGGAGTTATAATTCACCCCTCCACTTT. Protein sequence: CATFTGSYNSPLHF.

In its sample, this clone was seen a few times. This rearrangement joins TRBV19 to TRBJ1-2; D call uncertain. This CDR3 spans 16 amino acids. Per germline, CDR1 LNHDA and CDR2 SQIVND (reference sequence). V was cut by 0 bases and J by 6 bases, with 17 bases left in between. The DNA of the CDR3 is TGTGCCAGTAGTATAGATTCCCCGGAGAGTTGGAATGGCTACACCTTC. Translated, it gives CASSIDSPESWNGYTF.

This rearrangement joins TRBV4-2 to TRBJ1-1; 9 bases are shared with TRBD1. This CDR3 contains 14 residues. Germline CDR1 reads LGHNA; CDR2 reads YNFKEQ. With V trimmed by 2 bases and J by 5 bases, 3 bases remained unmatched. The CDR3 spells CASSQSQGATEAFF. DNA for the CDR3: TGTGCCAGCAGCCAATCACAGGGGGCGACTGAAGCTTTCTTT.

The rearrangement links TRBV30 to TRBJ2-7; D is possibly TRBD2 (5 bases). Germline CDR1 GTSNPN, CDR2 SVGIG (reference sequence). CDR3 length: 13 amino acids. Trimming took 4 bases from V and 2 from J, leaving 12 bases between them. CDR3 DNA sequence: TGTGCCTGGACGGTCAGAGGGACCTACGAGCAGTACTTC. Translated, it gives CAWTVRGTYEQYF. The variable domain in full, completed from reference TRBV30 and TRBJ2-7, reads SQTIHQWPATLVQPVGSPLSLECTVEGTSNPNLYWYRQAAGRGLQLLFYSVGIGQISSEVPQNLSASRPQDRQFILSSKKLLLSDSGFYLCAWTVRGTYEQYFGPGTRLTVT.

The rearrangement joins TRBV27 to TRBJ2-1; D perhaps matches TRBD2 (5 bases). This CDR3 is built from 15 residues. CDR1 is MNHEY, CDR2 SMNVEV, per germline (reference sequence). Between the trimmed V and J ends, which lost 1 base and 3 bases, there was a span of 10 bases. The CDR3 region has the DNA TGTGCCAGCAGTTTATTAGGGAGCGGCTACAATGAGCAGTTCTTC. This gives the protein CASSLLGSGYNEQFF.

The chain joins TRBV27 to TRBJ1-1, with 7 bases lining up with TRBD1. The V segment lost 2 bases and the J segment 4 bases; nucleotides outside the gene matches: 4. This CDR3 has 14 residues. The germline gives CDR1 MNHEY, CDR2 SMNVEV (reference sequence). CDR3 region: CASSLNRGGTEAFF. The CDR3 DNA reads as TGTGCCAGCAGTTTAAACAGGGGAGGCACTGAAGCTTTCTTT.

This chain joins TRBV19 and TRBJ1-2; D unresolved. From germline, CDR1 is LNHDA and CDR2 SQIVND (reference sequence). This CDR3 has 13 residues. V dropped 0 bases and J dropped 4 bases, with 6 bases sitting between them. The DNA for the CDR3 is TGTGCCAGTAGTATAGAGGCAGGCTATGGCTACACCTTC. Its protein is CASSIEAGYGYTF.

This chain links TRBV19 with TRBJ1-2; D perhaps matches TRBD1 (5 bases). The CDR3 is made up of 15 amino acids. Germline V gives CDR1 LNHDA, CDR2 SQIVND (reference sequence). V was shortened by 5 bases and J by 0 bases, with 13 bases between the two germline ends. CDR3 region: CASSLTVQANYGYTF. CDR3 sequence (DNA): TGTGCCAGTAGTTTGACAGTTCAAGCTAACTATGGCTACACCTTC.

The CDR3 bases are TGTGCCTGGACCACTGGACAGGGGAGTCAGCCCCAGCATTTT. Translation gives CAWTTGQGSQPQHF. V usage is TRBV30 and J usage is TRBJ1-5, with 9 bases lining up with TRBD1. The CDR3 is made up of 14 amino acids. With 4 bases clipped from V and 6 bases from J, the junction kept 7 bases outside the gene matches. Germline CDR1 and CDR2: GTSNPN and SVGIG (reference sequence).

The V and J genes are TRBV7-9 and TRBJ2-1; D is ambiguous. The CDR3 has 11 amino acids. The germline CDR1 and CDR2 sequences are SEHNR and FQNEAQ (reference sequence). The ends were cut back, 5 bases at V and 7 bases at J, with 6 bases in the middle. The CDR3 DNA follows: TGTGCCAGCAGCGATAGTAATGAGCAGTTCTTC. Translation gives CASSDSNEQFF.

This chain connects TRBV5-5 to TRBJ1-1; 8 bases align to TRBD1. The CDR3 spans 14 residues. The germline V gene encodes CDR1 SGHKS and CDR2 YYEKEE (reference sequence). V dropped 4 bases and J dropped 5; count of bases not matched to a gene: 7. CDR3 sequence: CASSPDRASTEAFF. The CDR3 nucleotides read TGTGCCAGCAGCCCGGACAGGGCGTCAACTGAAGCTTTCTTT. Complete variable domain (other parts from reference TRBV5-5 and TRBJ1-1): DAGVTQSPTHLIKTRGQQVTLRCSPISGHKSVSWYQQVLGQGPQFIFQYYEKEERGRGNFPDRFSARQFPNYSSELNVNALLLGDSALYLCASSPDRASTEAFFGQGTRLTVV.

The chain is built from TRBV6-4 and TRBJ1-6, with D possibly TRBD1 on 6 matching bases. This CDR3 spans 14 amino acids. The V end lost 2 bases, the J end lost 14 bases, and 16 bases lay between the germline ends. The germline CDR1 and CDR2 sequences are MRHNA and SNTAGT. For the CDR3, the DNA is TGTGCCAGCAGTGACACAGGACAGCCTTTCACCCTCCACTTT. Its protein product is CASSDTGQPFTLHF.

The chain joins TRBV6-4 to TRBJ2-1, with D tentatively TRBD2 (7 bases). The CDR3 is 15 residues long. Per germline, CDR1 MRHNA and CDR2 SNTAGT. Trimming took off 4 bases at V and 4 bases at J, with 14 bases between the two ends. The CDR3 loop reads CASSAEAGAYNEQFF. The CDR3, as DNA: TGTGCCAGCAGTGCGGAGGCGGGGGCTTACAATGAGCAGTTCTTC.

The table lists this clone with a few counts. The CDR3 DNA is TGCGCCAGCAGCCAAGAAATTAGTCAGCCCCAGCATTTT. It codes for CASSQEISQPQHF. V is TRBV4-3 and J is TRBJ1-5, with D unresolved. Germline-derived CDR1 and CDR2 are LGHNA and YSLEER. Trimming pared 0 bases from V and 6 bases from J, leaving 6 bases between. This CDR3 has 13 amino acids.

The gene calls are TRBV6-5 and TRBJ1-2, with D unclear. The CDR3 runs 13 residues. CDR1 is MNHEY and CDR2 is SVGAGI in the germline V gene. Trimming took 4 bases from V and 1 from J, leaving 7 bases between them. In DNA, the CDR3 is TGTGCCAGCAGTTTGACACTTAACTATGGCTACACCTTC. This gives the protein CASSLTLNYGYTF.

This clone was seen a handful of times. The rearrangement uses TRBV19 and TRBJ2-3; 11 bases align to TRBD2. The ends lost 4 bases at V and 1 base at J; junction bases unmatched: 1. Looked up from germline, CDR1 is LNHDA and CDR2 is SQIVND (reference sequence). The CDR3 spans 15 residues. CDR3 in amino acids: CASSTGLAGTDTQYF. CDR3 in DNA: TGTGCCAGTAGTACGGGACTAGCGGGCACAGATACGCAGTATTTT.

The sample holds a few counts of this clone. The chain carries TRBV5-4 and TRBJ2-1; D is ambiguous. The CDR3 has 13 amino acids. The V end lost 2 bases, the J end lost 8 bases, and 11 bases lay between the germline ends. Germline V gene sequence: CDR1 SGHNT, CDR2 YYREEE (reference sequence). In DNA form, the CDR3 reads TGTGCCAGCAGCTTAGGAGCCGGCGATGAGCAGTTCTTC. It encodes CASSLGAGDEQFF. The entire variable domain, with the rest obtained from reference TRBV5-4 and TRBJ2-1, is as follows: ETGVTQSPTHLIKTRGQQVTLRCSSQSGHNTVSWYQQALGQGPQFIFQYYREEENGRGNFPPRFSGLQFPNYSSELNVNALELDDSALYLCASSLGAGDEQFFGPGTRLTVL.

V and J are TRBV7-6 and TRBJ1-1; TRBD1 might be the D (5 bases). CDR3 length: 18 amino acids. Germline values: CDR1 SGHVS, CDR2 FNYEAQ. Trimming took 2 bases from V and 7 from J, leaving 26 bases between them. In DNA, the CDR3 is TGTGCCAGCAGCTTACGATTGGGGGGGACGGACGACAAGGTTGAAGCTTTCTTT. Amino acids: CASSLRLGGTDDKVEAFF.

The chain uses TRBV18 and TRBJ1-3, with 9 bases that match TRBD1. Germline V gene lookup returns CDR1 KGHSH and CDR2 LQKENI. The CDR3 consists of 18 residues. The V gene end was trimmed by 5 bases and the J gene end by 0 bases; junction bases not matched to a gene: 11. CDR3 in amino acids: CASSSRPPGQGSGNTIYF. In nucleotides, the CDR3 is TGTGCCAGCTCATCGAGACCCCCGGGACAGGGCTCTGGAAACACCATATATTTT.

A few counts support this clone. The CDR3 bases are TGTGCCATCAGTGAGTCTCCCACTTATGAGCAGTTCTTC. Translation gives CAISESPTYEQFF. The V and J genes are TRBV10-3 and TRBJ2-1; D not resolved. This CDR3 contains 13 residues. The germline V gene encodes CDR1 ENHRY and CDR2 SYGVKD. The ends were cut back, 0 bases at V and 8 bases at J, with 8 bases in the middle.

This clone was recorded only once. J is TRBJ1-1 and V is TRBV21-1. TRBV21-1 is a pseudogene. CDR3 size: 13 residues. In nucleotides, the CDR3 is TGTGCCAGCACCCTGGGGGGTTGGACTGAAGCTTTCTTT. As protein: CASTLGGWTEAFF.

V is TRBV4-1 and J is TRBJ1-3; D is undetermined. From germline, CDR1 is MGHRA and CDR2 YSYEKL. The germline V and J ends were trimmed by 2 bases and 4 bases, with 12 bases remaining between them. This CDR3 is built from 15 residues. The CDR3 loop is CASSQTPTRGNTIYF. CDR3 sequence (DNA): TGCGCCAGCAGCCAAACACCAACCAGGGGAAACACCATATATTTT.

The V and J genes are TRBV7-3 and TRBJ1-1, with no clear D. The CDR3 is 13 amino acids. CDR1 and CDR2 (germline): SGHTA, FQGTGA. With 0 bases removed from V and 5 bases from J, the gap between germline ends came to 7 bases. The CDR3: CASSLTGGTEAFF. Here the CDR3 DNA reads TGTGCCAGCAGCTTAACTGGAGGGACTGAAGCTTTCTTT.

The V and J genes are TRBV5-1 and TRBJ1-2, with 7 bases matching TRBD1. Germline V gene sequence: CDR1 SGHRS, CDR2 YFSETQ. J gave up 8 bases and V 3 bases, and 10 bases lay outside the gene matches. The CDR3 is 14 residues long. CDR3 sequence (DNA): TGCGCCAGCAGCTCCAAGGAGACAGGGAGCGGCTACACCTTC. Its protein is CASSSKETGSGYTF.

The chain couples TRBV6-1 to TRBJ1-6; D possibly corresponds to TRBD1 (5 bases). CDR3 length: 12 amino acids. Trimming shortened V by 11 bases and J by 13 bases, and 18 bases separated the two germline ends. From germline, CDR1 is MNHNS and CDR2 SASEGT. The CDR3 DNA follows: TGTGCCGGATCGGACCGGGGGTGGCCCCTCCACTTT. This gives the protein CAGSDRGWPLHF.

This clone was counted between two and nine times. The CDR3 is CASSSSGGYTEAFF. The DNA for the CDR3 is TGTGCCAGCAGCTCATCCGGGGGGTACACTGAAGCTTTCTTT. J is TRBJ1-1 and V is TRBV7-8; D perhaps matches TRBD1 (5 bases). V was pared by 4 bases and J by 3 bases, with 12 bases between. CDR1 is SGHVS and CDR2 is FQNEAQ in the germline V gene. The CDR3 length is 14 residues.

The chain recombines TRBV29-1 with TRBJ2-1; TRBD1 agrees at 11 bases. The CDR3 runs 13 residues. The germline CDR1 and CDR2 sequences are SQVTM and ANQGSEA. The CDR3 nucleotides read TGCAGGGCCGGGACAGGGGGGTCGAATGAGCAGTTCTTC. It specifies CRAGTGGSNEQFF.

In this sample, this clone turned up a few times. This chain links TRBV9 with TRBJ2-7; 7 nucleotides agree with TRBD1. V lost 3 bases, J lost 2 bases, and 8 bases stayed unmatched. Germline V gives CDR1 SGDLS, CDR2 YYNGEE. This CDR3 comprises 15 residues. This chain's CDR3 is CASSARSGQPYEQYF. The CDR3 region has the DNA TGTGCCAGCAGCGCGCGCTCGGGACAGCCCTACGAGCAGTACTTC.

The V and J genes are TRBV14 and TRBJ1-1; D remains unclear. Looked up from germline, CDR1 is SGHDN and CDR2 is FVKESK. V shed 2 bases and J shed 7 bases, with 14 bases lying between them. This CDR3 has 14 amino acids. The CDR3 nucleotides are TGTGCCAGCAGCCAAACTCTGGGTTGGAGTGAAGCTTTCTTT. The encoded protein is CASSQTLGWSEAFF. Combining the CDR3 with reference TRBV14 and TRBJ1-1 gives the whole variable domain EAGVTQFPSHSVIEKGQTVTLRCDPISGHDNLYWYRRVMGKEIKFLLHFVKESKQDESGMPNNRFLAERTGGTYSTLKVQPAELEDSGVYFCASSQTLGWSEAFFGQGTRLTVV.

V is TRBV10-3 and J is TRBJ2-7, with 9 bases fitting TRBD1. Germline CDR1 reads ENHRY; CDR2 reads SYGVKD. V lost 3 bases to trimming and J lost 5 bases; unmatched junction nucleotides: 5. CDR3 length equals 14 residues. CDR3: CAISDGTGSHEQYF. The CDR3 DNA reads TGTGCCATCAGTGACGGGACAGGGTCCCACGAGCAGTACTTC.